The rows below give T cell receptor beta chains drawn from one sample of a study of T cells in Graves' hyperthyroidism and ophthalmopathy. MiXCR was run by TCRdb on the multiplex PCR reads, yielding one entry per CDR3 protein. The sample consists of roughly 700,000 distinct CDR3 sequences, 17% of them appearing once. The sample comprised blood. These TCRs come from a man aged 45-65 years with Graves' hyperthyroidism. Each CDR3 is given with its conserved first and last residue. A D gene is named only where the DNA matches it firmly. Rows may omit the clone size; those that give it use once, few, many or a size class.

clone size: .; V gene: TRBV5-1; J gene: TRBJ2-2; D gene: .; CDR3 length: 16; CDR3 DNA: TGCGCCAGCAGCTTGGCGTTGGGAGAAAACACCGGGGAGCTGTTTTTT; CDR3 protein: CASSLALGENTGELFF
clone size: .; V gene: TRBV24-1; J gene: TRBJ2-5; D gene: TRBD1; CDR3 length: 15; CDR3 DNA: TGTGCCACCAGTGATGACCGGCGACAGGGAAAGACCCAGTACTTC; CDR3 protein: CATSDDRRQGKTQYF
clone size: many; V gene: TRBV11-2; J gene: TRBJ2-7; D gene: TRBD1; CDR3 length: 16; CDR3 DNA: TGTGCCAGCAGCTTAGATCCCGGGACAGGGTTCTACGAGCAGTACTTC; CDR3 protein: CASSLDPGTGFYEQYF
clone size: many; V gene: TRBV12-5; J gene: TRBJ1-1; D gene: .; CDR3 length: 14; CDR3 DNA: TGTGCTAGTGGTCCTACCTTCGAGGGGACAGAAGCTTTCTTT; CDR3 protein: CASGPTFEGTEAFF
clone size: .; V gene: TRBV28; J gene: TRBJ2-1; D gene: .; CDR3 length: 17; CDR3 DNA: TGTGCCACCAAAGATGGACAGAGGAAAAGTTCCTACAATGAGCAGTTCTTC; CDR3 protein: CATKDGQRKSSYNEQFF
clone size: many; V gene: TRBV7-2; J gene: TRBJ2-7; D gene: TRBD2; CDR3 length: 13; CDR3 DNA: TGTGCCAGCAGACCTAGCGGAGTCTACGAGCAGTACTTC; CDR3 protein: CASRPSGVYEQYF
clone size: .; V gene: TRBV11-2; J gene: TRBJ1-2; D gene: .; CDR3 length: 16; CDR3 DNA: TGTGCCAGCAGCTTAGAACCACAGGGTTTGGGCTATGGCTACACCTTC; CDR3 protein: CASSLEPQGLGYGYTF
clone size: .; V gene: TRBV4-2; J gene: TRBJ2-4; D gene: TRBD2; CDR3 length: 16; CDR3 DNA: TGTGCCAGCAGCGAACGGACTAGCCCCATTAAAAACATTCAGTACTTC; CDR3 protein: CASSERTSPIKNIQYF
clone size: many; V gene: TRBV19; J gene: TRBJ2-2; D gene: TRBD2; CDR3 length: 17; CDR3 DNA: TGTGCCAGTAATTCCCGGACTAGCGGGGCCAACACCGGGGAGCTGTTTTTT; CDR3 protein: CASNSRTSGANTGELFF
clone size: many; V gene: TRBV27; J gene: TRBJ2-7; D gene: .; CDR3 length: 15; CDR3 DNA: TGTGCCAGCAGCGCTAACCGGGAGCACCTCTACGAGCAGTACTTC; CDR3 protein: CASSANREHLYEQYF
clone size: .; V gene: TRBV19; J gene: TRBJ1-1; D gene: TRBD1; CDR3 length: 13; CDR3 DNA: TGTGCCAGCCACACAGGGGGCAACACTGAAGCTTTCTTT; CDR3 protein: CASHTGGNTEAFF
clone size: few; V gene: TRBV7-2; J gene: TRBJ2-1; D gene: TRBD2; CDR3 length: 16; CDR3 DNA: TGTGCCAGCAGCCCGTATCTAGCGGGAGGAAATTATGAGCAGTTCTTC; CDR3 protein: CASSPYLAGGNYEQFF
clone size: few; V gene: TRBV30; J gene: TRBJ1-4; D gene: .; CDR3 length: 12; CDR3 DNA: TGTGCCTGGACCTCGAGCGGGGAAAAACTGTTTTTT; CDR3 protein: CAWTSSGEKLFF
clone size: .; V gene: TRBV28; J gene: TRBJ2-7; D gene: TRBD1; CDR3 length: 12; CDR3 DNA: TGTGCCAGCAGTTTTTCGAGGGACAGGGTGCACTTC; CDR3 protein: CASSFSRDRVHF
clone size: few; V gene: TRBV6-2/TRBV6-3; J gene: TRBJ2-7; D gene: TRBD1; CDR3 length: 13; CDR3 DNA: TGTGCCAGCAACCACAGGGGGCCCCACGAGCAGTACTTC; CDR3 protein: CASNHRGPHEQYF
clone size: few; V gene: TRBV19; J gene: TRBJ1-2; D gene: TRBD1; CDR3 length: 14; CDR3 DNA: TGTGCCAGTAGTCCGACAGGGCTAGGAATTGGCTACACCTTC; CDR3 protein: CASSPTGLGIGYTF
clone size: many; V gene: TRBV7-2; J gene: TRBJ2-1; D gene: .; CDR3 length: 13; CDR3 DNA: TGTGCCAGCAGCTCGTCCCCCCGGGATGAGCAGTTCTTC; CDR3 protein: CASSSSPRDEQFF
clone size: many; V gene: TRBV11-1; J gene: TRBJ1-1; D gene: TRBD1; CDR3 length: 14; CDR3 DNA: TGTGCCAGCAGCCGGGGACAGGGGAACACTGAAGCTTTCTTT; CDR3 protein: CASSRGQGNTEAFF
clone size: .; V gene: TRBV28; J gene: TRBJ1-5; D gene: TRBD1; CDR3 length: 15; CDR3 DNA: TGTGCCAGCAGTGGGACAGGGAACAACCGGGGGCCCCAGCATTTT; CDR3 protein: CASSGTGNNRGPQHF
clone size: few; V gene: TRBV7-2; J gene: TRBJ2-1; D gene: .; CDR3 length: 14; CDR3 DNA: TGTGCCAGCAGCTACACCGGGAGAGACAATGAGCAGTTCTTC; CDR3 protein: CASSYTGRDNEQFF
clone size: .; V gene: TRBV6-5; J gene: TRBJ2-7; D gene: .; CDR3 length: 14; CDR3 DNA: TGTGCCAGCAGTTACTCCCCGACAGGCTACGAGCAGTACTTC; CDR3 protein: CASSYSPTGYEQYF
clone size: once; V gene: TRBV5-4; J gene: TRBJ2-1; D gene: .; CDR3 length: 16; CDR3 DNA: TGTGCCAGCAGCTTACGACTAGGCCTGTCCTACAATGAGCAGATCTTC; CDR3 protein: CASSLRLGLSYNEQIF
clone size: .; V gene: TRBV30; J gene: TRBJ2-7; D gene: .; CDR3 length: 11; CDR3 DNA: TGTGCCTGGAGTTACGGGGACGAGCAGTACTTC; CDR3 protein: CAWSYGDEQYF
clone size: .; V gene: TRBV5-5; J gene: TRBJ2-5; D gene: TRBD2; CDR3 length: 15; CDR3 DNA: TGTGCCAGCAGCTTGGGTCCTAGCGGGGGCGAGACCCAGTACTTC; CDR3 protein: CASSLGPSGGETQYF
clone size: .; V gene: TRBV12-3/TRBV12-4; J gene: TRBJ2-4; D gene: .; CDR3 length: 13; CDR3 DNA: TGTGCCAGCAGTTTATCTTTGTTTGGCATTCAGTACTTC; CDR3 protein: CASSLSLFGIQYF
clone size: many; V gene: TRBV12-3/TRBV12-4; J gene: TRBJ2-7; D gene: .; CDR3 length: 14; CDR3 DNA: TGTGCCAGCAGTTTAGGGGTTAGCGGACGCGAGCAGTACTTC; CDR3 protein: CASSLGVSGREQYF
clone size: .; V gene: TRBV15; J gene: TRBJ2-1; D gene: .; CDR3 length: 15; CDR3 DNA: TGTGCCACCAGCAACCCCGAGGGGACCTACAATGAGCAGTTCTTC; CDR3 protein: CATSNPEGTYNEQFF
clone size: .; V gene: TRBV12-3/TRBV12-4; J gene: TRBJ2-6; D gene: .; CDR3 length: 18; CDR3 DNA: TGTGCCAGCAACCACCGGGTAGGGACGTTTGCTGGGGCCAACGTCCTGACTTTC; CDR3 protein: CASNHRVGTFAGANVLTF
clone size: .; V gene: TRBV9; J gene: TRBJ2-7; D gene: TRBD1; CDR3 length: 15; CDR3 DNA: TGTGCCAGCAGCGTAGAAAGGGACAGTTCCTACGAGCAGTACTTC; CDR3 protein: CASSVERDSSYEQYF
clone size: few; V gene: TRBV6-2/TRBV6-3; J gene: TRBJ2-6; D gene: .; CDR3 length: 17; CDR3 DNA: TGTGCCAGCAGTCTAAGACAGGGGAGGGCTGGGGCCAACGTCCTGACTTTC; CDR3 protein: CASSLRQGRAGANVLTF
clone size: many; V gene: TRBV28; J gene: TRBJ1-1; D gene: .; CDR3 length: 12; CDR3 DNA: TGTGCCAGCAGTTTAGAAGGTTATGAAGCTTTCTTT; CDR3 protein: CASSLEGYEAFF
clone size: .; V gene: TRBV12-5; J gene: TRBJ2-5; D gene: .; CDR3 length: 15; CDR3 DNA: TGTGCTAGTGGTTTGGGCAGGGGACGAGCAGAGACCCAGTACTTC; CDR3 protein: CASGLGRGRAETQYF
clone size: .; V gene: TRBV27; J gene: TRBJ2-3; D gene: TRBD2; CDR3 length: 16; CDR3 DNA: TGTGCCAGCAGACAGGTAGCGGGAGAGGATACAGATACGCAGTATTTT; CDR3 protein: CASRQVAGEDTDTQYF
clone size: many; V gene: TRBV7-2; J gene: TRBJ2-5; D gene: .; CDR3 length: 16; CDR3 DNA: TGTGCCAGCAGCTTACAGGGAGGGGGGAACCAAGAGACCCAGTACTTC; CDR3 protein: CASSLQGGGNQETQYF
clone size: .; V gene: TRBV19; J gene: TRBJ2-7; D gene: .; CDR3 length: 16; CDR3 DNA: TGTGCCAGTAGGGCTACAGGCGGAAGCCTGTCCTACGAGCAGTACTTC; CDR3 protein: CASRATGGSLSYEQYF
clone size: few; V gene: TRBV20-1; J gene: TRBJ2-7; D gene: .; CDR3 length: 13; CDR3 DNA: TGCAGTGCCGGAGGGACAGCCCCAAGGGAGCAGTACTTC; CDR3 protein: CSAGGTAPREQYF